Below, 17 T cell receptor beta chains from the same sample are listed, as sequenced in a study of blood T cell repertoires in COVID-19. Sequencing was performed with immunoSEQ multiplex PCR; in TCRdb, only in-frame clones are kept and a portion is missing. The repertoire holds a few hundred thousand clones, 70% to 90% seen once, with 4.5% to 5.5% in the top ten. The specimen sequenced was peripheral blood. Every receptor here comes from a man in his forties or fifties with active or convalescent COVID-19.

The chain employs TRBV7-9 and TRBJ2-1; TRBD1 aligns across 8 bases. The germline gives CDR1 SEHNR, CDR2 FQNEAQ (reference sequence). The length of the CDR3 is 14 residues. V gave up 2 bases and J gave up 4 bases; unmatched junction bases: 1. As DNA, the CDR3 is TGTGCCAGCAGCTTAAACAGGGGGTACAATGAGCAGTTCTTC. Amino acids: CASSLNRGYNEQFF.

This sequence joins TRBV7-3 and TRBJ2-1, with TRBD2 identical over 7 bases. J lost 5 bases, V lost 3 bases, and 4 bases had no gene match. The length of the CDR3 is 14 residues. The germline V gene encodes CDR1 SGHTA and CDR2 FQGTGA. CDR3 sequence (DNA): TGTGCCAGCAGCTTGACTAGCCGGCACAATGAGCAGTTCTTC. Translating it yields CASSLTSRHNEQFF.

The rearrangement links TRBV9 to TRBJ2-1, with D tentatively TRBD1 (5 bases). Trimming stripped 1 base from V and 6 bases from J, with 14 bases between. CDR3 length: 15 residues. The V gene's germline CDR1 is SGDLS and CDR2 YYNGEE. CDR3 amino acids: CASSVRFAQGNEQFF. CDR3 DNA: TGTGCCAGCAGCGTAAGATTCGCGCAGGGCAATGAGCAGTTCTTC.

The count of this clone is one. The V and J genes are TRBV12-5 and TRBJ2-7; D is perhaps TRBD2 (6 bases). The germline CDR1 and CDR2 sequences are LGHNT and FRNRAP. Between the trimmed V and J ends, which lost 3 bases and 5 bases, there was a span of 14 bases. The CDR3 has 14 residues. The CDR3 DNA follows: TGTGCTAGTGGTTTAAAGCGCGGGGAAGACGAGCAGTACTTC. Translating gives CASGLKRGEDEQYF.

The rearrangement uses TRBV24-1 and TRBJ2-5; a weak D match, TRBD1 (7 bases). Trimming cost V 1 base and J 5 bases, with 13 bases left between them. CDR3 length: 15 residues. The germline CDR1 and CDR2 sequences are KGHDR and SFDVKD. CDR3 loop: CATSDFGGGGETQYF. The DNA of the CDR3 is TGTGCCACCAGTGATTTCGGAGGGGGCGGGGAGACCCAGTACTTC.

The J gene is TRBJ1-1, the V gene TRBV10-3; D is unresolved. The ends were cut back, 3 bases at V and 6 bases at J, with 17 bases in the middle. Looked up from germline, CDR1 is ENHRY and CDR2 is SYGVKD. This CDR3 comprises 15 residues. Here the CDR3 DNA reads TGTGCCATCAGTGACCCCGGGCGGGAGAGGGCTGAAGCTTTCTTT. It translates to CAISDPGRERAEAFF.

The rearrangement joins TRBV11-2 to TRBJ1-1; D is unresolved. The CDR3 sequence is 11 residues long. Looked up from germline, CDR1 is SGHAT and CDR2 is FQNNGV. Deletions cut 5 bases from V and 3 bases from J, with 4 bases between. The chain's CDR3 is CASSLYTEAFF. The CDR3, as DNA: TGTGCCAGCAGCCTTTACACTGAAGCTTTCTTT.

This chain uses TRBV5-1 with TRBJ2-1; TRBD2 aligns across 7 bases. This CDR3 region has 14 residues. V shed 3 bases and J 7 bases; nucleotides not matched to a gene: 7. Germline CDR1 is SGHRS and CDR2 is YFSETQ. This CDR3 reads CASSSSGTGNEQFF. The CDR3 region has the DNA TGCGCCAGCAGCTCCAGCGGGACGGGGAATGAGCAGTTCTTC.

This clone was counted between two and nine times. The CDR3 loop is CASSDRSIGTGELFF. The CDR3 DNA reads as TGTGCCAGCAGTGATCGCAGTATCGGGACCGGGGAGCTGTTTTTT. The chain uses TRBV2 and TRBJ2-2; D gene uncertain. Between the trimmed V and J ends, which lost 3 bases and 5 bases, there was a span of 13 bases. The CDR3 sequence is 15 residues long. The germline V gene has CDR1 SNHLY and CDR2 FYNNEI.

Only one count was recorded for this clone. The chain carries TRBV12-3 or TRBV12-4 and TRBJ2-2; unclear D gene. The V gene lost 7 bases and the J gene lost 6 bases, with 9 bases spanning the gap. The CDR3 is 12 residues long. The CDR3 protein is CASNQGAGELFF. The CDR3 DNA reads TGTGCCAGCAACCAAGGAGCCGGGGAGCTGTTTTTT.

This clone was seen a handful of times. The chain couples TRBV5-4 to TRBJ2-5; possible D gene TRBD1, 6 bases. There are 14 residues in the CDR3. V lost 2 bases, J lost 4 bases, and 12 bases lay in between. In germline, CDR1 is SGHNT, CDR2 YYREEE (reference sequence). This CDR3 is CASSFGTLGETQYF. DNA for the CDR3: TGTGCCAGCAGCTTCGGGACACTCGGAGAGACCCAGTACTTC.

This sequence joins TRBV7-9 and TRBJ2-1, with 7 positions matching TRBD1. Trimming removed 6 bases from V and 8 bases from J; junction bases left unmatched: 16. Germline V gene lookup returns CDR1 SEHNR and CDR2 FQNEAQ (reference sequence). The CDR3 covers 16 residues. DNA for the CDR3: TGTGCCAGCAGTTCACAGGGGTTTGAAGTTTTGGATGAGCAGTTCTTC. Protein: CASSSQGFEVLDEQFF.

This clone was counted a single time. The rearrangement links TRBV5-1 to TRBJ1-1; D might be TRBD1 (6 bases). The CDR3 sequence is 15 residues long. Deletions cut 4 bases from V and 1 base from J, with 14 bases between. The germline V gene encodes CDR1 SGHRS and CDR2 YFSETQ. The CDR3 sequence: CASSPQGLANTEAFF. The CDR3 nucleotides read TGCGCCAGCAGCCCACAGGGTTTGGCGAACACTGAAGCTTTCTTT.

The V call is TRBV29-1, the J call TRBJ2-3, with TRBD2 identical over 7 bases. Germline-derived CDR1 and CDR2 are SQVTM and ANQGSEA. The CDR3 has 14 residues. The J segment lost 1 base and the V segment lost 6 bases, leaving 7 bases of the junction unmatched. The CDR3 nucleotides are TGCAGCGTCCCAGGCGGGAGTGGCACAGATACGCAGTATTTT. Translated, it gives CSVPGGSGTDTQYF.

The chain links TRBV28 to TRBJ2-7; TRBD1 agrees at 9 bases. J was trimmed by 1 base and V by 4 bases; bases with no gene match: 5. The germline gives CDR1 MDHEN, CDR2 SYDVKM. The length of the CDR3 is 15 residues. The CDR3 region has the DNA TGTGCCAGCAGTTCCCCCGGGACAGGGTCCTACGAGCAGTACTTC. This translates into CASSSPGTGSYEQYF. The whole variable domain, filled in from reference TRBV28 and TRBJ2-7, reads DVKVTQSSRYLVKRTGEKVFLECVQDMDHENMFWYRQDPGLGLRLIYFSYDVKMKEKGDIPEGYSVSREKKERFSLILESASTNQTSMYLCASSSPGTGSYEQYFGPGTRLTVT.

This rearrangement joins TRBV23-1 to TRBJ1-6; D may be TRBD1 (6 bases). TRBV23-1 is recorded as an ORF, its role being uncertain. The CDR3 is made up of 14 amino acids. V was pared by 7 bases and J by 5 bases, with 12 bases between. Here the CDR3 DNA reads TGCGCCAGCACCCCGGACAGACATAATTCACCCCTCCACTTT. This encodes CASTPDRHNSPLHF.

The rearrangement joins TRBV12-5 to TRBJ1-3, with D perhaps matching TRBD1 (5 bases). V was cut by 0 bases and J by 0 bases, with 15 bases left in between. CDR1 LGHNT and CDR2 FRNRAP come from the germline V gene. This CDR3 spans 18 amino acids. CDR3 protein: CASGLVVWGGNSGNTIYF. The CDR3 DNA follows: TGTGCTAGTGGTTTGGTGGTATGGGGCGGCAACTCTGGAAACACCATATATTTT.